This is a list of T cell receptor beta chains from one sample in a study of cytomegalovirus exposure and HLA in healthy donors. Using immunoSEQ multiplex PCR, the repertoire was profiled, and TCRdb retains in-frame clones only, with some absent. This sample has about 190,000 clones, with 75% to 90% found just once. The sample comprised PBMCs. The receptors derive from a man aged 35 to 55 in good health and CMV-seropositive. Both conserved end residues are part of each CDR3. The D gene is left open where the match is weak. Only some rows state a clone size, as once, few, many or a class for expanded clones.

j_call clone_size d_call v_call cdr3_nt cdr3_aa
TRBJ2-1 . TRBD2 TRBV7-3 TGTGCCAGCAGCTTAAGGGAGGGCTCTGAGCAGTTCTTC CASSLREGSEQFF
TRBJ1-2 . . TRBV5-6 TGTGCCAGCAGCGAGGGACTCGGCTATGGCTACACCTTC CASSEGLGYGYTF
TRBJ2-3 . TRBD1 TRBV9 TGTGCCAGCAGCGTCGGACAGGGTCAGTTAGATACGCAGTATTTT CASSVGQGQLDTQYF
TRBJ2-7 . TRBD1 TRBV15 TGTGCCACCAATATGGACAGGGGGTTCTACGAGCAGTACTTC CATNMDRGFYEQYF
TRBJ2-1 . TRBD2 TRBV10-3 TGTGCCATCAGTGCACTAGCGGGGGCTGGGAATGAGCAGTTCTTC CAISALAGAGNEQFF
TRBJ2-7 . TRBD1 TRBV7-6 TGTGCCAGCAGCCCGGGACAGGGGCCCTACGAGCAGTACTTC CASSPGQGPYEQYF
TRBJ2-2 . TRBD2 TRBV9 TGTGCCAGCAGTAGTGAACTAGCGATCACCGGGGAGCTGTTTTTT CASSSELAITGELFF
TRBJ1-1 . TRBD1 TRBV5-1 TGCGCCAGCACCTACAGGGGGCGCGGGGCCAACACTGAAGCTTTCTTT CASTYRGRGANTEAFF
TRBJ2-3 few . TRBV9 TGTGCCAGCAGCCCGGGGGATACGCAGTATTTT CASSPGDTQYF
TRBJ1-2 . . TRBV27 TGTGCCAGCAGTCCAGGGGTTCTGAACTATGGCTACACCTTC CASSPGVLNYGYTF
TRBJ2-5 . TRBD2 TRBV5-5 TGTGCCAGCAGCCGGGGACTAGCGAGTAGGGAGACCCAGTACTTC CASSRGLASRETQYF
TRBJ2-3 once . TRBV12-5 TGTGCTAGTGGTTTGGTACCGGGGAGCACAGATACGCAGTATTTT CASGLVPGSTDTQYF
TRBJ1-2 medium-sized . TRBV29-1 TGCAGCGTTGAACAGCAGGACAGCTATGGCTACACCTTC CSVEQQDSYGYTF
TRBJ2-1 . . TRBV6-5 TGTGCCAGCAACCCCGGTTGGGCGAACAATGAGCAGTTCTTC CASNPGWANNEQFF
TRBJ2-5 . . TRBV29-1 TGCAGCGTTGAAGGTGACAGGAGAGCGGAGACCCAGTACTTC CSVEGDRRAETQYF
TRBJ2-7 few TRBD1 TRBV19 TGTGCCAGTAGGAAAGTCGGGACAGGGTCTTCCGAGCAGTACTTC CASRKVGTGSSEQYF
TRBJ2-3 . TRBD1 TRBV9 TGTGCCAGCAGCCCGACCGGACAGGGGAACACAGATACGCAGTATTTT CASSPTGQGNTDTQYF
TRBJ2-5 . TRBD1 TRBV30 TGTGCCTGGAGTGTACGTTACAGGGGCGGAGAGACCCAGTACTTC CAWSVRYRGGETQYF
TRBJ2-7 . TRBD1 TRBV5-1 TGCGCCAGCAGCATCGGGACAGGGCTCGGCGAGCAGTACTTC CASSIGTGLGEQYF
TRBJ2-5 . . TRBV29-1 TGCAGCGTTGAACCCCCCACTGGTGAGCAGTACTTC CSVEPPTGEQYF
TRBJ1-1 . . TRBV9 TGTGCCAGCAGCGTAGGGGCGAACACTGAAGCTTTCTTT CASSVGANTEAFF
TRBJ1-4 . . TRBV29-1 TGCAGCGGTTTCCGGGGGGGTAATGAAAAACTGTTTTTT CSGFRGGNEKLFF
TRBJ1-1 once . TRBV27 TGTGCCAGCAGTTTATCCCCCCGGGGGTCGTTTGAAGCTTTCTTT CASSLSPRGSFEAFF
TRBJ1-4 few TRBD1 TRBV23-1 TGCGCCAGCAGTCAATTACAGGGACAGCATAATGAAAAACTGTTTTTT CASSQLQGQHNEKLFF
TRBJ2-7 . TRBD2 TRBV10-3 TGTGCCATCAGCGCCACGGGAGGCGAGCAGTACTTC CAISATGGEQYF
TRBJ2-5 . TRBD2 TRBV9 TGTGCCAGCAGCGTAACTAGCGGGGGGGCCGGGGAGACCCAGTACTTC CASSVTSGGAGETQYF
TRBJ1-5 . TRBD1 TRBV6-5 TGTGCCAGCCGGGGGCCGGACAGGGGCCAGCCCCAGCATTTT CASRGPDRGQPQHF
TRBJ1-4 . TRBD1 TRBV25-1 TGTGCCAGTAAAGGGGGCGGCGGTGAAAAACTGTTTTTT CASKGGGGEKLFF
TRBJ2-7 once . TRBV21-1 TGTGCCAGCAGCAAAAAATGGACTTTGGACAGGGGGCCCTACGAGCAGTACTTC CASSKKWTLDRGPYEQYF
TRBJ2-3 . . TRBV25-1 TGTGCCAGCAGTGAATACGGGGACACGGGCACAGATACGCAGTATTTT CASSEYGDTGTDTQYF
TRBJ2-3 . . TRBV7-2 TGTGCCAGCAGCTTGAGTGCAGATACGCAGTATTTT CASSLSADTQYF
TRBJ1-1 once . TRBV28 TGTGCCAGCAGTTTAGGTAGGGGGGGTGGCACTGAAGCTTTCTTT CASSLGRGGGTEAFF
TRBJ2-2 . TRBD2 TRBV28 TGTGCCAGCACTATGGCCGGGACTAGCAACACCGGGGAGCTGTTTTTT CASTMAGTSNTGELFF
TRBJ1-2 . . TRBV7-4 TGTGCCAGCAGGCGGACTAACTATGGCTACACCTTC CASRRTNYGYTF
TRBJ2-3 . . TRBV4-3 TGCGCCAGCAGCCAAGAGAGCCTAGCAGCGACAGATACGCAGTATTTT CASSQESLAATDTQYF
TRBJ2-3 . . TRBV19 TGTGCCAGTAGTAGCTGGGACACCGCTAGCACAGATACGCAGTATTTT CASSSWDTASTDTQYF
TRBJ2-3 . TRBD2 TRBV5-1 TGCGCCAGCAGCCCAGGCGGCCGGACTAGCGCTTCAGATACGCAGTATTTT CASSPGGRTSASDTQYF
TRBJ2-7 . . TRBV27 TGTGCCACCCTAAGGGGGTACGAGCAGTACTTC CATLRGYEQYF
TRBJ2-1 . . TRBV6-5 TGTGCCAGCAGTTACTCCCGGGGAAGCTCCTACAATGAGCAGTTCTTC CASSYSRGSSYNEQFF
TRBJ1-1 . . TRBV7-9 TGTGCCAGCAGTATCGCAGTTGGGGGCGGCACTGAAGCTTTCTTT CASSIAVGGGTEAFF
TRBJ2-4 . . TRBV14 TGTGCCAGCAGCCACACAGGGATCGACAAAAACATTCAGTACTTC CASSHTGIDKNIQYF